A single sample is the source of the 19 T cell receptor beta chains below, sequenced in a study of shared clonotypes between healthy human individuals (dated by TCRdb to the early 2020s). The library was prepared using the immunoSEQ multiplex PCR assay. In its TCRdb copy, this immuneACCESS table keeps in-frame sequences only and misses some clones. Where compared with another copy, unresolved V genes explain less than half of these, and the others have no known cause. The sample table lists approximately 440,000 clones, 75% to 80% of them with a count of one. The ten largest clones add up to around 12% of the sample. What was sequenced was PBMCs. These receptors came from a woman aged 40 to 55 in good health. Some clones in this sample may be carry-over from other donors' samples.

About this clone: This likely came from a read error, as a far larger clone is one base away. The chain uses TRBV28 and TRBJ1-2; weak D call: TRBD1 (6 bases). Germline values: CDR1 MDHEN, CDR2 SYDVKM. V dropped 6 bases and J dropped 3 bases, with 11 bases sitting between them. The CDR3 extends over 13 amino acids. This chain's CDR3 is CASSEGGYYGYTF. The DNA of the CDR3 is TGTGCCAGCAGCGAGGGGGGTTACTATGGCTACACCTTC.

The chain carries TRBV27 and TRBJ2-1; 7 bases align to TRBD1. This CDR3 is built from 14 residues. V trimming: 6 bases; J trimming: 0 bases; junction bases outside the gene matches: 2. CDR1 MNHEY and CDR2 SMNVEV come from the germline V gene (reference sequence). CDR3 coding DNA: TGTGCCAGCAGGGGACAGCTCTCCTACAATGAGCAGTTCTTC. It specifies CASRGQLSYNEQFF.

The chain joins TRBV9 to TRBJ1-2; D ambiguous. V was cut by 3 bases and J by 8 bases, with 11 bases left in between. CDR1 and CDR2 (germline): SGDLS, YYNGEE. The CDR3 covers 12 residues. In nucleotides, the CDR3 is TGTGCCAGCAGCGGAGAAGGGTGGGGCTACACCTTC. Translating it yields CASSGEGWGYTF.

This sequence joins TRBV2 and TRBJ2-7; TRBD2 aligns across 7 bases. Germline V gene sequence: CDR1 SNHLY, CDR2 FYNNEI. The CDR3 loop spans 14 amino acids. V was pared by 3 bases and J by 5 bases, with 7 bases of the junction left unmatched. The CDR3 DNA follows: TGTGCCAGCAGTGAGGTTGCTGGGGGGGACGAGCAGTACTTC. This encodes CASSEVAGGDEQYF.

J is TRBJ2-5 and V is TRBV25-1; 7 nucleotides align to TRBD2. Per the germline V gene, CDR1 is MGHDK and CDR2 is SYGVNS. CDR3 size: 12 residues. V shed 4 bases, J shed 5 bases, and the junction held 1 base outside the gene matches. The CDR3 protein is CASSVGGETQYF. CDR3 DNA sequence: TGTGCCAGCAGTGTCGGGGGGGAGACCCAGTACTTC.

In the case of this clone: It may be a read error: a sequence one base away is much more abundant. V and J are TRBV30 and TRBJ2-3; 7 bases fit TRBD1. CDR1 and CDR2 from the germline V gene are GTSNPN and SVGIG (reference sequence). CDR3 length: 15 amino acids. CDR3 loop: CAWSEGDSDTGTQYF. CDR3 nucleotide sequence: TGTGCCTGGAGTGAGGGGGACAGCGATACAGGTACGCAGTATTTT.

This clone has only a few counts. A far larger clone lies a single base away; this is likely a read error. This chain uses TRBV30 with TRBJ2-3, with D perhaps matching TRBD2 (5 bases). Germline lookup yields CDR1 GTSNPN and CDR2 SVGIG (reference sequence). The CDR3 contains 12 residues. CDR3 coding DNA: TGTGCCTGGAGTATGGGAGCAGATACGCGGTATTTT. This encodes CAWSMGADTRYF.

This clone has only one observation. A far larger clone is off by one base, so a read error is likely. This rearrangement joins TRBV9 to TRBJ2-1, with unresolved D. Germline values: CDR1 SGDLS, CDR2 YYNGEE. V was clipped by 0 bases and J by 2 bases, with 12 bases between them. The CDR3 length is 16 residues. In nucleotides, the CDR3 is TGTGCCAGCAGCGTAGATGGCGCCAACCCCTACAATGAGCAGTTCTTC. Its translation is CASSVDGANPYNEQFF.

V is TRBV7-3 and J is TRBJ2-7, with TRBD1 as a possible D gene (5 bases). The germline V and J ends were trimmed by 5 bases and 5 bases, with 16 bases remaining between them. The CDR3 extends over 14 amino acids. Germline CDR1 SGHTA, CDR2 FQGTGA. For the CDR3, the DNA is TGTGCCAGCAGCGCGAAGGGGCAGAGCGACGAGCAGTACTTC. Amino acids: CASSAKGQSDEQYF.

The chain employs TRBV7-2 and TRBJ1-3; 7 nucleotides match TRBD1. Trimming at V came to 1 base and at J to 7 bases, leaving 4 bases not matched to a gene. CDR3 length: 14 amino acids. CDR1 is SGHTA, CDR2 FQGNSA, per germline. CDR3 sequence: CASSLGGRGNTIYF. In DNA, the CDR3 is TGTGCCAGCAGCTTAGGGGGCAGGGGGAACACCATATATTTT.

The chain couples TRBV7-9 to TRBJ1-1; D is possibly TRBD1 (6 bases). The germline gives CDR1 SEHNR, CDR2 FQNEAQ (reference sequence). Trimming took off 5 bases at V and 2 bases at J, with 9 bases between the two ends. The CDR3 covers 13 residues. CDR3 loop: CASSTTGNTEAFF. DNA for the CDR3: TGTGCCAGCAGCACGACAGGTAACACTGAAGCTTTCTTT.

This chain links TRBV30 with TRBJ1-5; 7 nucleotides agree with TRBD1. V dropped 8 bases and J dropped 2; count of bases not matched to a gene: 6. CDR1 is GTSNPN and CDR2 is SVGIG in the germline V gene (reference sequence). CDR3 size: 13 residues. The CDR3 DNA sequence: TGTGCCCTCCGACAGGGAGGCAATCAGCCCCAGCATTTT. This codes for CALRQGGNQPQHF.

Comments on this clone: The missing conserved phenylalanine or tryptophan at the end of this CDR3 makes a read error likely. The V gene is TRBV6-1, the J gene TRBJ1-2; no clear D. This CDR3 is 15 amino acids long. Trimming left V 5 bases short and J 4 bases short, with 17 bases between. Germline loops: CDR1 MNHNS, CDR2 SASEGT. The CDR3 DNA follows: TGTGCCAGCAGTACTCTCCGGGAACACCCCTATGGCTACACCCTC. Its protein product is CASSTLREHPYGYTL.

A note on this clone: With a much larger clone just one base away, this may be a read error. This sequence joins TRBV6-5 and TRBJ1-3, with TRBD1 matching 8 bases. CDR1 is MNHEY, CDR2 SVGAGI, per germline. The trim removed 8 bases at V and 5 bases at J, leaving 8 bases unmatched. This CDR3 comprises 14 residues. DNA of the CDR3: TGTGCCAGCGGCCCCGACAGGGGTCGAAACACCATATATTTT. Translation gives CASGPDRGRNTIYF.

The chain links TRBV28 to TRBJ2-1; 14 bases match TRBD2. The germline V gene encodes CDR1 MDHEN and CDR2 SYDVKM. This CDR3 has 15 residues. J gave up 10 bases and V 2 bases, and 4 bases lay outside the gene matches. The chain's CDR3 is CASSLGTSGSLEQFF. DNA of the CDR3: TGTGCCAGCAGTTTAGGGACTAGCGGGAGCCTAGAGCAGTTCTTC.

As regards this clone: Given a much more abundant clone one base away, this may be a read error. This chain links TRBV7-2 with TRBJ2-2; possible D gene TRBD2, 5 bases. Germline V gives CDR1 SGHTA, CDR2 FQGNSA. The CDR3 has 16 amino acids. The CDR3 spells CASSLFLVTTTGELSF. Here the CDR3 DNA reads TGTGCCAGCAGCTTATTTCTAGTAACTACCACCGGGGAGCTGTCTTTT.

This clone was recorded only once. The V call is TRBV2, the J call TRBJ2-7; possibly TRBD2 for D (5 bases). The CDR3 extends over 16 amino acids. Germline CDR1 is SNHLY and CDR2 is FYNNEI. With 9 bases removed from V and 0 bases from J, the gap between germline ends came to 21 bases. As DNA, the CDR3 is TGTGCCAGTAGACTCTGGGGTCAGCGGAGCTCCTACGAGCAGTACTTC. Amino acid sequence: CASRLWGQRSSYEQYF.

This clone has just a few counts. This rearrangement joins TRBV30 to TRBJ2-3; unclear D gene. Trimming removed 1 base from V and 2 bases from J, with 10 bases in between. This CDR3 spans 14 amino acids. Germline V lookup: CDR1 GTSNPN, CDR2 SVGIG (reference sequence). CDR3 bases: TGTGCCTGGAGTGAAACGGTCAACACAGATACGCAGTATTTT. Encoded protein: CAWSETVNTDTQYF.

The rearrangement joins TRBV28 to TRBJ1-5; no clear D gene. V dropped 6 bases and J dropped 4 bases, with 13 bases sitting between them. The CDR3 contains 14 residues. In germline, CDR1 is MDHEN, CDR2 SYDVKM. CDR3 bases: TGTGCCAGCAGCCCCAGACGGCCGAATCAGCCCCAGCATTTT. This gives the protein CASSPRRPNQPQHF.